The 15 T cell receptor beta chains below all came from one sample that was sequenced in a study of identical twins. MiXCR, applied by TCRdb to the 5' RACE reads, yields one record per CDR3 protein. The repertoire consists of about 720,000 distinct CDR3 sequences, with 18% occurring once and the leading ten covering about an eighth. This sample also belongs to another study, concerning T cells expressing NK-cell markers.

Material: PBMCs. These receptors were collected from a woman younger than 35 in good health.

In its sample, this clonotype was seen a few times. For the CDR3, the DNA is TGTGCCGGTGACCTTGACGGGGGTCCTGAAGCTTTCTTT. Its protein product is CAGDLDGGPEAFF. V usage is TRBV21-1 and J usage is TRBJ1-1; the D call of TRBD1 is as the table states it, not checked on the DNA. TRBV21-1 is deemed a pseudogene. The CDR3 consists of 13 residues.

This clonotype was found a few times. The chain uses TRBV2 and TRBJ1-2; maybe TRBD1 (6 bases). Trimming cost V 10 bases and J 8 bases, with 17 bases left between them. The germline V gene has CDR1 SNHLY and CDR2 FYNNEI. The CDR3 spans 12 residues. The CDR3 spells CAKETGTRGYTF. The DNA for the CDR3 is TGTGCCAAAGAGACAGGCACTAGGGGCTACACCTTC. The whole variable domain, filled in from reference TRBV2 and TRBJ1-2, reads EPEVTQTPSHQVTQMGQEVILRCVPISNHLYFYWYRQILGQKVEFLVSFYNNEISEKSEIFDDQFSVERPDGSNFTLKIRSTKLEDSAMYFCAKETGTRGYTFGSGTRLTVV.

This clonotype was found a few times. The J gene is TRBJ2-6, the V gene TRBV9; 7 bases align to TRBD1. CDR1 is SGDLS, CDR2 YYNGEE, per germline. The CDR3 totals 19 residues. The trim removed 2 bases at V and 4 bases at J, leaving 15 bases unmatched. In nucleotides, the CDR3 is TGTGCCAGCAGCGTCTCGCCCGACAGGGTTCCGCGGGGGGCCAACGTCCTGACTTTC. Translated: CASSVSPDRVPRGANVLTF.

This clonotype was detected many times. The CDR3 DNA follows: TGCAGTGCTACCCCTAGGAGCTCCTACGAGCAGTACTTC. Protein sequence: CSATPRSSYEQYF. J is TRBJ2-7 and V is TRBV20-1; D ambiguous. The germline V gene has CDR1 DFQATT and CDR2 SNEGSKA (reference sequence). V was clipped by 4 bases and J by 0 bases, with 10 bases between them. The CDR3 loop spans 13 amino acids.

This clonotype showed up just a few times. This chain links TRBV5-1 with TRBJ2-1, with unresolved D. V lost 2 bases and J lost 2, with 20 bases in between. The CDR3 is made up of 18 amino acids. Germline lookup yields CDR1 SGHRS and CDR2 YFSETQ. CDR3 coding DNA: TGCGCCAGCAGCTTCGAACACCCAGCCCTCTGGACCTACAATGAGCAGTTCTTC. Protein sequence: CASSFEHPALWTYNEQFF.

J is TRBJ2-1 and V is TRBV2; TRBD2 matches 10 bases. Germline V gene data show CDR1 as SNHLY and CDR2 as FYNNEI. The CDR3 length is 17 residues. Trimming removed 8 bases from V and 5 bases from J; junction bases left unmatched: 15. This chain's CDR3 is CASPLISTSGTNNEQFF. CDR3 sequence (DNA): TGTGCCAGCCCACTTATTAGCACTAGCGGGACTAACAATGAGCAGTTCTTC.

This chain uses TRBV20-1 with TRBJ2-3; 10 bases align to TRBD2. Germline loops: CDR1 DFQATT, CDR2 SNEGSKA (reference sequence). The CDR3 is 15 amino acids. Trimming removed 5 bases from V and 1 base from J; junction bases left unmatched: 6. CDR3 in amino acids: CSASPGTSGTDTQYF. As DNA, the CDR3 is TGCAGTGCTTCCCCGGGGACTAGCGGCACAGATACGCAGTATTTT.

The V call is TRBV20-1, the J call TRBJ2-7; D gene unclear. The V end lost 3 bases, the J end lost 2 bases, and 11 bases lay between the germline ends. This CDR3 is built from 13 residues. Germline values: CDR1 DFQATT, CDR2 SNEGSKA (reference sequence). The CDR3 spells CSASQVLTYEQYF. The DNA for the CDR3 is TGCAGTGCTAGTCAGGTATTAACCTACGAGCAGTACTTC.

CDR3 residues: CASSWGAGGPGEQYF. CDR3 nucleotides: TGTGCCAGCAGCTGGGGAGCGGGGGGGCCGGGCGAGCAGTACTTC. J is TRBJ2-7 and V is TRBV7-8; TRBD2 aligns across 10 bases. The CDR3 consists of 15 residues. Germline V gives CDR1 SGHVS, CDR2 FQNEAQ. V trimming: 4 bases; J trimming: 6 bases; junction bases outside the gene matches: 9.

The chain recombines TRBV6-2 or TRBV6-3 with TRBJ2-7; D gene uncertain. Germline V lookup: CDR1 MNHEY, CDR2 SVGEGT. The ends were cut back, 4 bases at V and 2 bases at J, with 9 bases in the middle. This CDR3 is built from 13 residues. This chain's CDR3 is CASSFSSPYEQYF. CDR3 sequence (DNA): TGTGCCAGCAGTTTTTCCTCCCCCTACGAGCAGTACTTC.

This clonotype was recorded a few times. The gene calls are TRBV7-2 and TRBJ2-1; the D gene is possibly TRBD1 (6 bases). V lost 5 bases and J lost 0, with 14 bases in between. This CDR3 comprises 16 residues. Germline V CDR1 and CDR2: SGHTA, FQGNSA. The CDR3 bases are TGTGCCAGCAGCGTGAGTGGGACAATCTCCTACAATGAGCAGTTCTTC. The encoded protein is CASSVSGTISYNEQFF.

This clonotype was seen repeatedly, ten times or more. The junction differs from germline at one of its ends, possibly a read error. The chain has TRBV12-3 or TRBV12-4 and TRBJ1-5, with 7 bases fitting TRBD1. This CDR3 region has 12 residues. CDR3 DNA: TGTGCCAGCAGTTCAGGCATCGACAGGGCAGATTTT. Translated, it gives CASSSGIDRADF.

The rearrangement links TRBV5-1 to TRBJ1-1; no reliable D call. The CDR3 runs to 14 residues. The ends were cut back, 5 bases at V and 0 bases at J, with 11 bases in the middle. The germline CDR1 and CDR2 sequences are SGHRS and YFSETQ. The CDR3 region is CASSLVRLNTEAFF. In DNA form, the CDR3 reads TGCGCCAGCAGTTTAGTACGACTGAACACTGAAGCTTTCTTT. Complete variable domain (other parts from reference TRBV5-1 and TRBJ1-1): KAGVTQTPRYLIKTRGQQVTLSCSPISGHRSVSWYQQTPGQGLQFLFEYFSETQRNKGNFPGRFSGRQFSNSRSEMNVSTLELGDSALYLCASSLVRLNTEAFFGQGTRLTVV.

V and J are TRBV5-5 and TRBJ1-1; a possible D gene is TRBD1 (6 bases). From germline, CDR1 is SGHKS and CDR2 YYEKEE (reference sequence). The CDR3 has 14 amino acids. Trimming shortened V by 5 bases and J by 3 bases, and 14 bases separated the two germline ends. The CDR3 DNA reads TGTGCCAGCAGTGGCCTGGGGGGCTACACTGAAGCTTTCTTT. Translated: CASSGLGGYTEAFF. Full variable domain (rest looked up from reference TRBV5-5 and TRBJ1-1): DAGVTQSPTHLIKTRGQQVTLRCSPISGHKSVSWYQQVLGQGPQFIFQYYEKEERGRGNFPDRFSARQFPNYSSELNVNALLLGDSALYLCASSGLGGYTEAFFGQGTRLTVV.

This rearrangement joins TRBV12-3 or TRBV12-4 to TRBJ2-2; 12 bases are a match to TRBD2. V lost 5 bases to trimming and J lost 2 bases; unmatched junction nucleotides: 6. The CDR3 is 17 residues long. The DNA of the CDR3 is TGTGCCAGCAGTCTAAGGACTAGCGGGATAAACACCGGGGAGCTGTTTTTT. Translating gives CASSLRTSGINTGELFF.